These 8 T cell receptor beta chains originate from one sample sequenced in a study of cytomegalovirus exposure and HLA in healthy donors. The PCR ran on 60 Vbeta and 13 Jbeta primers. Sequencing used immunoSEQ multiplex PCR; TCRdb keeps in-frame clones, though not all of them. The sample holds 130,000 to 150,000 clones, 80% seen once. Material: PBMCs. These receptor sequences come from a man aged 40-49 years in good health and CMV-seronegative.

V and J are TRBV4-3 and TRBJ1-1; TRBD1 matches 9 bases. CDR1 and CDR2 (germline): LGHNA, YSLEER. The J segment lost 4 bases and the V segment lost 4 bases, leaving 7 bases of the junction unmatched. This CDR3 contains 15 residues. The CDR3: CASSPGDRETTEAFF. The CDR3 nucleotides read TGCGCCAGCAGCCCAGGGGACAGGGAAACCACTGAAGCTTTCTTT.

The J gene is TRBJ1-1, the V gene TRBV19; possibly TRBD1 for D (6 bases). Per the germline V gene, CDR1 is LNHDA and CDR2 is SQIVND (reference sequence). The ends were cut back, 5 bases at V and 0 bases at J, with 13 bases in the middle. The CDR3 runs 15 residues. CDR3 DNA sequence: TGTGCCAGTAGTCCCGACAGGCGCCTGAACACTGAAGCTTTCTTT. Its translation is CASSPDRRLNTEAFF.

The J gene is TRBJ1-5, the V gene TRBV19; D remains ambiguous. Looked up from germline, CDR1 is LNHDA and CDR2 is SQIVND (reference sequence). V was trimmed by 1 base and J by 7 bases, leaving 14 bases between them. The CDR3 extends over 15 amino acids. CDR3 bases: TGTGCCAGTAGTATAGTTCCGGGGAGGAGACAGCCCCAGCATTTT. Residues: CASSIVPGRRQPQHF.

The chain recombines TRBV15 with TRBJ1-1, with 7 bases that match TRBD1. CDR1 and CDR2 from the germline V gene are LNHNV and YYDKDF (reference sequence). The CDR3 has 15 residues. V lost 6 bases, J lost 1 base, and 8 bases stayed unmatched. CDR3 sequence (DNA): TGTGCCACCAGTCGAACGGGACAGACGAACACTGAAGCTTTCTTT. It translates to CATSRTGQTNTEAFF.

Only a few counts were recorded for this clone. The J gene is TRBJ1-1, the V gene TRBV5-6, with a possible D match to TRBD1 (5 bases). Germline V gives CDR1 SGHDT, CDR2 YYEEEE. The CDR3 is 15 amino acids. Trimming pared 4 bases from V and 1 base from J, leaving 14 bases between. CDR3 coding DNA: TGTGCCAGCAGCGTACCAGGGCGCGAGAACACTGAAGCTTTCTTT. The encoded protein is CASSVPGRENTEAFF.

CDR3 coding DNA: TGTGCCAGCTCAGGGCAGGGGAGCACAGATACGCAGTATTTT. This encodes CASSGQGSTDTQYF. The chain employs TRBV5-4 and TRBJ2-3; D might be TRBD1 (6 bases). CDR1 is SGHNT, CDR2 YYREEE, per germline (reference sequence). The CDR3 sequence is 14 residues long. Trimming took 7 bases from V and 0 from J, leaving 12 bases between them.

V is TRBV10-1 and J is TRBJ1-1, with D perhaps matching TRBD1 (5 bases). Germline assignment: CDR1 WNHNN and CDR2 SYGVQD (reference sequence). V was clipped by 3 bases and J by 5 bases, with 10 bases between them. The CDR3 spans 13 residues. The CDR3 protein is CASSDGGLTEAFF. For the CDR3, the DNA is TGCGCCAGCAGTGACGGGGGTCTTACTGAAGCTTTCTTT.

A few counts support this clone. This chain connects TRBV6-6 to TRBJ2-7, with 10 positions matching TRBD1. This CDR3 contains 16 residues. CDR1 MNHNY and CDR2 SVGAGI come from the germline V gene (reference sequence). V lost 2 bases, J lost 5 bases, and 9 bases stayed unmatched. The CDR3 bases are TGTGCCAGCAGTTACCCAACCGGGACAGGGGACAACGAGCAGTACTTC. Its translation is CASSYPTGTGDNEQYF.